This TCR beta chain was recovered during a study of circulating and synovial CD4+ cells in juvenile arthritis. Study findings and constraints: Diversity here was lower than in bulk blood CD4 cells. CPL and bulk CD4 samples differed at least tenfold in T cell genomes. These blood cells shared more CDR3 sequences with synovium than bulk blood. Traditional Vbeta family usage analysis missed the pathogenic-like versus bulk difference.

On this clone itself: Its antigen remains unknown.

In germline, CDR1 is LNHDA, CDR2 SQIVND (reference sequence). Deletions cut 4 bases from V and 1 base from J, with 7 bases between. The CDR3 length is 13 residues. Only in-frame clones appear in the TCRdb table, and some are missing; sequencing was by immunoSEQ multiplex PCR. The table records about 3,500 clones, roughly 79% of them present only once. What was sequenced was CD4+ T cells from synovial fluid. The clonotype was recovered from a human donor with juvenile idiopathic arthritis. This chain joins TRBV19 and TRBJ1-1, with D unresolved. CDR3 in DNA: TGTGCCAGTAGTAGGCGGGGGAACACTGAAGCTTTCTTT. It encodes CASSRRGNTEAFF.